This T cell receptor beta chain was documented in a study of blood T cell repertoires in COVID-19 (dated by TCRdb to the early 2020s). For context, the study as a whole: Samples from collaborators originated in the United States, Italy and Spain and spanned both the acute and convalescent phases of COVID-19. The prospective study material was composed of cDNA or gDNA derived from T cells, B-cell-depleted T cells, or PBMCs. Subjects who had been exposed to COVID-19, were actively infected with it, or had recovered from it provided the deeply sampled blood TCRbeta repertoires that made up the dataset. The repertoires were released in a freely available public database meant as a resource for research on the immune response to SARS-CoV-2. The samples were drawn from two sources: the first 160 participants of the ongoing ImmuneRACE study, and approximately 1,300 subjects contributed by 6 global collaborators. The sample metadata nearly always contained a de-identified subject ID, COVID-19 status, age in years and sex. Where available, HLA class I and class II types were taken from metadata supplied by the sample provider and were not determined by assay-based typing.

CDR1 and CDR2 are drawn from the germline V gene (reference sequence): LGHDT, YNNKEL. The CDR3 holds 17 amino acids from the cysteine to the phenylalanine. Only the CDR3 part of the read is kept: 51 bases, read in frame from the first base. Trimming takes 0 bases off V and 8 bases off J; junction bases not matched to a gene: 12. Study-wide findings and limitations: How much clinical and demographic metadata was included differed by source and by participant, and the metadata was provided uncurated.

TCRbeta CDR3 regions were amplified from genomic DNA using the immunoSEQ Assay, a bias-controlled multiplex PCR. Regarding the original processing steps: The number of nucleated cells in each sample was estimated by amplification of reference gene primers within the assay. To quantify the absolute abundance of each unique TCRbeta CDR3 rearrangement, sequence reads were collapsed and filtered. Productive Simpson clonality was computed per sample as the square root of Simpson's diversity index over productive rearrangements. The source is immuneACCESS, and TCRdb retained only in-frame sequences with V and J called. Part of the clones is not carried over; for the studies checked, unresolved V genes explain less than half of this, and the remainder is unexplained. V, J and clone size derive from that table, while D and trimming were established from the DNA sequence. The sample contains around 100,000 clones, approximately 84% of them found a single time. The leading ten clones occupy around 4.5% of the sample.

This clone was observed a single time. Its antigen is still unknown. One base away there is no much larger clone; base qualities are not given. Collaborating institutions collected whole blood in K2EDTA tubes following their own protocols. For TCRbeta analysis, collaborators shipped samples in one of three forms: frozen whole blood, isolated PBMCs, or DNA extracted from either of those sample types. Sample: peripheral blood. The receptor was derived from a human donor in a cohort sampled during active COVID-19. This receptor chain uses TRBV3-1 (or the pseudogene TRBV3-2) and TRBJ2-1; 8 middle bases align to TRBD2. The nucleotide sequence is given as TGTGCCAGCAGCCAAGATTTGTACGGGGGGGCGTGGGATGAGCAGTTCTTC. Its protein product is CASSQDLYGGAWDEQFF.